What follows are 14 T cell receptor beta chains derived from one specimen sequenced in a study of T cell responses to AZD1222 COVID-19 vaccine. Only in-frame clones appear in the TCRdb table, and some are missing; sequencing was by immunoSEQ multiplex PCR. This table has about 140,000 clones, around 87% appearing once. The source material was peripheral blood, sampled on day 0 of AZD1222 vaccination. These receptor sequences come from an adult in good health.

The chain combines TRBV5-6 with TRBJ2-7; D is unclear. This CDR3 is 13 amino acids long. Between the trimmed V and J ends, which lost 5 bases and 5 bases, there was a span of 14 bases. Germline assignment: CDR1 SGHDT and CDR2 YYEEEE. CDR3 protein: CASSFPLGNEQYF. The CDR3 nucleotides are TGTGCCAGCAGTTTCCCGTTGGGTAACGAGCAGTACTTC.

In this sample, this clone turned up a few times. The CDR3, as DNA: TGTGCCAGCAGTCTGGGAGGCGAGCAGTACTTC. Protein sequence: CASSLGGEQYF. The J gene is TRBJ2-7, the V gene TRBV6-5, with D possibly being TRBD2 (6 bases). This CDR3 spans 11 amino acids. Trimming left V 5 bases short and J 6 bases short, with 8 bases between. From germline, CDR1 is MNHEY and CDR2 SVGAGI.

Details on this clone: The junction shows a germline mismatch at one end, possibly a read error. The chain employs TRBV18 and TRBJ1-4; D is undetermined. Germline CDR1 is KGHSH and CDR2 is LQKENI. The CDR3 extends over 16 amino acids. The CDR3 DNA is TGTGCCAGCTCCCCACGAGCTAAGGAGGGAAATGAAAAACTGTTTTTT. Translated, it gives CASSPRAKEGNEKLFF. The full variable domain, rest sourced from reference TRBV18 and TRBJ1-4, is NAGVMQNPRHLVRRRGQEARLRCSPMKGHSHVYWYRQLPEEGLKFMVYLQKENIIDESGMPKERFSAEFPKEGPSILRIQQVVRGDSAAYFCASSPRAKEGNEKLFFGSGTQLSVL.

In its sample, this clone was seen once. The rearrangement joins TRBV27 to TRBJ2-1; D is undetermined. V was clipped by 7 bases and J by 5 bases, with 9 bases between them. CDR1 and CDR2 from the germline V gene are MNHEY and SMNVEV (reference sequence). The CDR3 length is 12 residues. The CDR3 sequence: CASTANNNEQFF. The CDR3 DNA is TGTGCCAGCACCGCTAACAACAATGAGCAGTTCTTC.

The sample holds one count of this clone. The V and J genes are TRBV11-2 and TRBJ2-2; possibly TRBD2 for D (5 bases). This CDR3 has 13 residues. The germline V gene has CDR1 SGHAT and CDR2 FQNNGV. V dropped 6 bases and J dropped 8 bases, with 13 bases sitting between them. The CDR3 DNA reads TGTGCCAGCAGTTATGGAGCGGAGGGGGAGCTGTTTTTT. Protein: CASSYGAEGELFF.

The rearrangement joins TRBV19 to TRBJ2-5; D is possibly TRBD2 (5 bases). The V end lost 6 bases, the J end lost 5 bases, and 13 bases lay between the germline ends. Looked up from germline, CDR1 is LNHDA and CDR2 is SQIVND (reference sequence). The CDR3 spans 13 residues. CDR3 residues: CASSPRVAETQYF. CDR3 coding DNA: TGTGCCAGTAGCCCGCGGGTTGCCGAGACCCAGTACTTC.

This chain links TRBV28 with TRBJ2-6; 7 bases align to TRBD2. V dropped 6 bases and J dropped 0; count of bases not matched to a gene: 11. The CDR3 is 18 amino acids. Germline V gives CDR1 MDHEN, CDR2 SYDVKM. This CDR3 is CASRNGGVRTSGANVLTF. DNA for the CDR3: TGTGCCAGCAGAAATGGGGGGGTGAGGACCTCTGGGGCCAACGTCCTGACTTTC.

The V and J genes are TRBV5-1 and TRBJ2-7, with D tentatively TRBD1 (6 bases). Looked up from germline, CDR1 is SGHRS and CDR2 is YFSETQ. There are 13 residues in the CDR3. The V end was cut by 1 base, the J end by 2 bases, with 7 bases between. CDR3 nucleotides: TGCGCCAGCAGCTTGCAGGGGACCTACGAGCAGTACTTC. Encoded protein: CASSLQGTYEQYF.

The chain recombines TRBV29-1 with TRBJ1-3; D gene unclear. From germline, CDR1 is SQVTM and CDR2 ANQGSEA. V lost 1 base and J lost 6, with 13 bases in between. The CDR3 is 14 amino acids. The CDR3 nucleotides read TGCAGCGTTGAAGGGCGTACTCTGGCAAACACCATATATTTT. Protein sequence: CSVEGRTLANTIYF.

The chain has TRBV18 and TRBJ1-3; D not resolved. CDR1 is KGHSH and CDR2 is LQKENI in the germline V gene. The CDR3 length is 15 residues. V shed 2 bases and J shed 0 bases, with 8 bases lying between them. In nucleotides, the CDR3 is TGTGCCAGCTCACCAGCCGAGTACTCTGGAAACACCATATATTTT. Translated: CASSPAEYSGNTIYF.

The chain employs TRBV28 and TRBJ2-3; D gene ambiguous. The CDR3 has 15 amino acids. With 2 bases removed from V and 4 bases from J, the gap between germline ends came to 13 bases. From germline, CDR1 is MDHEN and CDR2 SYDVKM. This chain's CDR3 is CASSLVGQTADTQYF. CDR3 in DNA: TGTGCCAGCAGTTTAGTCGGGCAGACCGCAGATACGCAGTATTTT.

The V gene is TRBV6-5, the J gene TRBJ1-1, with TRBD1 matching over 8 bases. Per the germline V gene, CDR1 is MNHEY and CDR2 is SVGAGI. The length of the CDR3 is 15 residues. Trimming cost V 6 bases and J 7 bases; bases outside gene matches: 13. For the CDR3, the DNA is TGTGCCAGCAGCAGGGGGCTTACCGATCGGGGTGAAGCTTTCTTT. Its protein is CASSRGLTDRGEAFF.

CDR3 in amino acids: CSASPGVRSYNSPLHF. CDR3 nucleotides: TGCAGTGCTAGTCCAGGGGTTCGGTCCTATAATTCACCCCTCCACTTT. This sequence joins TRBV20-1 and TRBJ1-6; D might be TRBD1 (6 bases). The CDR3 has 16 amino acids. Germline values: CDR1 DFQATT, CDR2 SNEGSKA (reference sequence). The germline V and J ends were trimmed by 3 bases and 1 base, with 13 bases remaining between them.

In its sample, this clone was seen once. The J gene is TRBJ2-1, the V gene TRBV18; D uncertain. Germline loops: CDR1 KGHSH, CDR2 LQKENI. The CDR3 runs 12 residues. Trimming shortened V by 6 bases and J by 13 bases, and 16 bases separated the two germline ends. In DNA form, the CDR3 reads TGTGCCAGCTCGCCCAAAAGCGAGGCCCAGTTCTTC. Its protein product is CASSPKSEAQFF.